This T cell receptor (beta chain) is drawn from a study of CD8+ T cells in alopecia areata. Trimming pared 4 bases from V and 3 bases from J, leaving 15 bases between. Germline CDR1 reads SQVTM; CDR2 reads ANQGSEA. CDR3 length equals 14 residues. Alopecia areata patients gave lesional scalp punch biopsies and peripheral blood samples. cDNA serving as the sequencing template came from extracted, reverse transcribed RNA. Clones were sequenced by immunoSEQ multiplex PCR, and TCRdb holds only the in-frame ones, with some missing. The sample has 200,000 or so clones, about 53% seen once. This rearrangement joins TRBV29-1 to TRBJ1-1; possibly TRBD1 for D (5 bases). The input for sequencing was CD4+ T cells sorted from blood, taken at week 0. The TCR sequence derives from a human donor with alopecia areata. The CDR3 bases are TGCAGCGTTGTTCCCCTTTCGGGGGACACTGAAGCTTTCTTT. Its translation: CSVVPLSGDTEAFF.